This T cell receptor (beta chain) derives from a study of regulatory T cells in long-lasting Graves disease. As to this clonotype: Its antigen is unidentified.

Whole-study results and caveats: Patients with persistent disease showed a bias toward TRBV28, TRBJ1-2 and TRBJ2-5.

Time point of the sample: persistent/refractory GD, antithyroid drugs over 5 years with positive TRAb. PBMCs provided the RNA from which the TCR library was made. A volume of roughly 9.1 milliliters of peripheral blood was collected in EDTA tubes. The CDR3 runs to 15 residues. Germline assignment: CDR1 SEHNR and CDR2 FQNEAQ (reference sequence). Losses at the gene ends were 5 bases for V and 6 bases for J; bases not matched to a gene: 11. CDR3-region Arm-PCR and iRepertoire HTBI primers produced the TCR beta libraries. Each CDR3 protein is one row after TCRdb ran MiXCR on the multiplex PCR reads. The data contain roughly 430,000 distinct CDR3 sequences, around 23% of them singletons.

The chain is built from TRBV7-9 and TRBJ2-5; TRBD1 matches at 8 bases. The starting material was peripheral blood mononuclear cells (PBMCs), obtained when the disease was refractory, from a patient treated with antithyroid drugs. This receptor was taken from a female donor with Graves disease. The CDR3 sequence is CASSTRGRDGKTQYF. The CDR3 region has the DNA TGTGCCAGCAGCACCAGGGGGCGGGATGGAAAGACCCAGTACTTC.